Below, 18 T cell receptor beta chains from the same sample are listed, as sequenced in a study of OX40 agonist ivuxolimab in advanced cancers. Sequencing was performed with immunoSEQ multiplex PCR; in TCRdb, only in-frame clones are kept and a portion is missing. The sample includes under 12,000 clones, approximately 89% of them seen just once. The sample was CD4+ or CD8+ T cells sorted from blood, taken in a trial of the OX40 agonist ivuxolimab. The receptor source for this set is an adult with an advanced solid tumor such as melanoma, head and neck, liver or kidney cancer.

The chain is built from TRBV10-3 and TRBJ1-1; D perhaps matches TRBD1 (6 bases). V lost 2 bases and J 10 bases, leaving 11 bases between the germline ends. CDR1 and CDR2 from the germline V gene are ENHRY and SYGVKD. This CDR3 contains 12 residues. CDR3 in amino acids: CAISEGGGGAFF. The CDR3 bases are TGTGCCATCAGTGAGGGGGGCGGGGGAGCTTTCTTT.

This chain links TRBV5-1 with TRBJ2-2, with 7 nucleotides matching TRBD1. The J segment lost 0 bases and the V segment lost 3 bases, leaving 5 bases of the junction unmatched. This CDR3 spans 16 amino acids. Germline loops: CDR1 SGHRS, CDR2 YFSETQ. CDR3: CASSSRQGPNTGELFF. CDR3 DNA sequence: TGCGCCAGCAGCTCCCGACAGGGACCGAACACCGGGGAGCTGTTTTTT.

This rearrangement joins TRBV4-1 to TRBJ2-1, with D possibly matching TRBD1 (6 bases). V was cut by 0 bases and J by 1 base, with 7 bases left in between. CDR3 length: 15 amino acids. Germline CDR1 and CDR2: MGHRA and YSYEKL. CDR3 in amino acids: CASSQDRGSYNEQFF. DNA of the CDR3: TGCGCCAGCAGCCAAGACAGGGGATCCTACAATGAGCAGTTCTTC.

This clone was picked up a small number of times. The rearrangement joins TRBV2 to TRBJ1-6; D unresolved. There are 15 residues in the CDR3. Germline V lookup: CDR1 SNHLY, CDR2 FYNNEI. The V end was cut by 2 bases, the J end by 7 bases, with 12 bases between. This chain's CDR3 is CASSERSGENSPLHF. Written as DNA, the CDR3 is TGTGCCAGCAGTGAACGGTCAGGAGAAAATTCACCCCTCCACTTT. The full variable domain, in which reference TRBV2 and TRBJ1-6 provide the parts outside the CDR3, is EPEVTQTPSHQVTQMGQEVILRCVPISNHLYFYWYRQILGQKVEFLVSFYNNEISEKSEIFDDQFSVERPDGSNFTLKIRSTKLEDSAMYFCASSERSGENSPLHFGNGTRLTVT.

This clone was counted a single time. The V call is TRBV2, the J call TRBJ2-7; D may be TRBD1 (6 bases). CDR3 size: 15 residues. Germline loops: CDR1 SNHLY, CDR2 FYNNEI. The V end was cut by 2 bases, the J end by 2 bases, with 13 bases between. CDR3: CASSETRQATYEQYF. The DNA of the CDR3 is TGTGCCAGCAGTGAAACCCGACAGGCCACCTACGAGCAGTACTTC.

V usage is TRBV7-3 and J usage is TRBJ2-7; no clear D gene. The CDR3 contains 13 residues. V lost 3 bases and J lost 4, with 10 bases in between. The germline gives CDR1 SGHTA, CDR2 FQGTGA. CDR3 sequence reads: CASSFNLGYEQYF. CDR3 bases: TGTGCCAGCAGCTTTAACTTGGGGTACGAGCAGTACTTC.

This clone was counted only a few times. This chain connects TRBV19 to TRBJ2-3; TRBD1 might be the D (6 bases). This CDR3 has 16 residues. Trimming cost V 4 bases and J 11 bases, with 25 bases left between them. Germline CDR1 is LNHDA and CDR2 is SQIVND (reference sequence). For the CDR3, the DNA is TGTGCCAGTAGTAATCCAGGGGATACAATCCCCCTTTTGCAGTATTTT. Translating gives CASSNPGDTIPLLQYF.

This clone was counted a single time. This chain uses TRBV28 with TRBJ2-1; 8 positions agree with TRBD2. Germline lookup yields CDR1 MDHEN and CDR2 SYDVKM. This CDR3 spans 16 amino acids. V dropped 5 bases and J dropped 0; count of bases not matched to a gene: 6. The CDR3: CASSTIAGSSYNEQFF. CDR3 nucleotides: TGTGCCAGCAGTACCATAGCGGGGAGCTCCTACAATGAGCAGTTCTTC.

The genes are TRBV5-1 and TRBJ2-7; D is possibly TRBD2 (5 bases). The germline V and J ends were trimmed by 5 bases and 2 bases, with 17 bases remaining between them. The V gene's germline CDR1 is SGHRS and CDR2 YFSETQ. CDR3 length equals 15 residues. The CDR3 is CASSLVDSRAYEQYF. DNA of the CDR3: TGCGCCAGCAGTCTCGTTGATTCGAGGGCCTACGAGCAGTACTTC.

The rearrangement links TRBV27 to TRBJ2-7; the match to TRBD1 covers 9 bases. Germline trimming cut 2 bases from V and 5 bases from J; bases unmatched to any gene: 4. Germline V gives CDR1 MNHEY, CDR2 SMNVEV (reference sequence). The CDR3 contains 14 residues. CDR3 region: CASSLLGQGHEQYF. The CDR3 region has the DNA TGTGCCAGCAGTTTACTGGGACAGGGCCACGAGCAGTACTTC.

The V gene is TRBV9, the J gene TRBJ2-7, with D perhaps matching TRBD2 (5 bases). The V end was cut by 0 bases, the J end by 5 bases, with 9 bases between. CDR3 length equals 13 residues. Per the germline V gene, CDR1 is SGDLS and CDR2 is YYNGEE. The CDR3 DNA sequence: TGTGCCAGCAGCGTAGGAGGGAAGGACGAGCAGTACTTC. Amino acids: CASSVGGKDEQYF.

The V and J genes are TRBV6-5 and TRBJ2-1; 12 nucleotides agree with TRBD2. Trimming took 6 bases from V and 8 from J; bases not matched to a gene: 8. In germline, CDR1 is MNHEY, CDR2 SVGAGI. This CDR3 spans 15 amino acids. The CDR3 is CASRLLAGGGDEQFF. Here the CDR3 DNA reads TGTGCCAGCAGACTCCTAGCGGGAGGGGGCGATGAGCAGTTCTTC.

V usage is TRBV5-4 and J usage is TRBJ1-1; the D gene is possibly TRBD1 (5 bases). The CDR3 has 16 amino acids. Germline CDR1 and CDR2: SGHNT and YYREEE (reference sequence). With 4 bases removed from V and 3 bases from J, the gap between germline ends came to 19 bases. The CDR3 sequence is CASSQSRDLSDTEAFF. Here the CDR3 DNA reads TGTGCCAGCAGCCAATCCCGGGACCTTTCGGACACTGAAGCTTTCTTT.

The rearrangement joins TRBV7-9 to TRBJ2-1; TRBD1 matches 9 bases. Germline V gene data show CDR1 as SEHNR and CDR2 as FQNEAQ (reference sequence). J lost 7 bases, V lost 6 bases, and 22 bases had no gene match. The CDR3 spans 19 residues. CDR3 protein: CASSNQLGQGSPGANEQFF. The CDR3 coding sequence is TGTGCCAGCAGTAACCAACTGGGACAGGGTTCCCCCGGGGCGAATGAGCAGTTCTTC.

CDR3 in DNA: TGTGCCAGCAGCGTAACAGGGTGGGAGGGCCTAAGAGAGCAGTACTTC. Translation gives CASSVTGWEGLREQYF. The chain links TRBV9 to TRBJ2-7; D might be TRBD2 (7 bases). This CDR3 region has 16 residues. Trimming stripped 1 base from V and 7 bases from J, with 21 bases between. CDR1 is SGDLS, CDR2 YYNGEE, per germline.

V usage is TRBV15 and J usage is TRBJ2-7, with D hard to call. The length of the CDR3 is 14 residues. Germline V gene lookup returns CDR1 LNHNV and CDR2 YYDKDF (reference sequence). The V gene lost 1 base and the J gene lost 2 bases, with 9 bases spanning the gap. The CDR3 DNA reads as TGTGCCACCAGCAGAGTGGGCAGCACCTACGAGCAGTACTTC. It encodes CATSRVGSTYEQYF.

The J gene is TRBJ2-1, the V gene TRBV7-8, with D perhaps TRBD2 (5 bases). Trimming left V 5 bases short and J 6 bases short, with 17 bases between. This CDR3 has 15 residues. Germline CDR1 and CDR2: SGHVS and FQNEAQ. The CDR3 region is CASSPKKIGGNEQFF. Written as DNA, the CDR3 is TGTGCCAGCAGCCCGAAGAAAATCGGAGGCAATGAGCAGTTCTTC.

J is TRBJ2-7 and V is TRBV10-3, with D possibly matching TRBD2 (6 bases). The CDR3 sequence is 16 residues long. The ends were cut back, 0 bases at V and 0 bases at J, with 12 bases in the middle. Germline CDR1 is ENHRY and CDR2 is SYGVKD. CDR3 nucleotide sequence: TGTGCCATCAGTGAGTCGGGGGAGGACGGCTCCTACGAGCAGTACTTC. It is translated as CAISESGEDGSYEQYF.